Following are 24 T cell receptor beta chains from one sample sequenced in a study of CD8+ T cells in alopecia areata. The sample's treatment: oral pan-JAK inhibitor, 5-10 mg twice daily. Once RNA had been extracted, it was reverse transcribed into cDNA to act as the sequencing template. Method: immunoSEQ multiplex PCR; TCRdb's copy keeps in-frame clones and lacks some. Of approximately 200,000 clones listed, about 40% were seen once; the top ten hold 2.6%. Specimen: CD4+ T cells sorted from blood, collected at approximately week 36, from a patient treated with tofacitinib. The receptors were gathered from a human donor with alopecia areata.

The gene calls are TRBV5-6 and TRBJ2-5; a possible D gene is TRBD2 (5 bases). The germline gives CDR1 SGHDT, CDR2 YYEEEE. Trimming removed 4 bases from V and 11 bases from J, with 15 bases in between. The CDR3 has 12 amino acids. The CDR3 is CASSRTDWEQYF. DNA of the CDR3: TGTGCCAGCAGCCGGACGGATTGGGAGCAGTACTTC.

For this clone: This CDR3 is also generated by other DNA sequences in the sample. CDR3 bases: TGTGCCAGCAGGCGACAGAACTATGGCTACACCTTC. Encoded protein: CASRRQNYGYTF. This chain joins TRBV6-5 and TRBJ1-2, with D perhaps matching TRBD1 (5 bases). This CDR3 has 12 amino acids. V was shortened by 6 bases and J by 2 bases, with 7 bases between the two germline ends. Germline CDR1 MNHEY, CDR2 SVGAGI.

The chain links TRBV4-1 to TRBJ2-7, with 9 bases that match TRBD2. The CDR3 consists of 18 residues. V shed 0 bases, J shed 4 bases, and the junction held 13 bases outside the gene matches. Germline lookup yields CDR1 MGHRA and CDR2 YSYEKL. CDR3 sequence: CASSQEGLRLAGAYEQYF. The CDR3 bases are TGCGCCAGCAGCCAAGAAGGTCTGAGGTTAGCGGGAGCGTACGAGCAGTACTTC.

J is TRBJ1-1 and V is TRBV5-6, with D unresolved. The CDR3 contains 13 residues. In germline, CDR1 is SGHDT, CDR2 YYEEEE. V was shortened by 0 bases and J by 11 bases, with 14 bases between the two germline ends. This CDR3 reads CASSLADTRYAFF. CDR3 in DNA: TGTGCCAGCAGCTTGGCCGATACAAGGTATGCTTTCTTT.

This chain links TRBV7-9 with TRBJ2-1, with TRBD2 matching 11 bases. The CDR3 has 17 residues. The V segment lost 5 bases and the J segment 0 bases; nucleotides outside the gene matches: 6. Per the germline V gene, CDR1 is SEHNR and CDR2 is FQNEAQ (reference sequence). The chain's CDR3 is CASSPWTSGRSYNEQFF. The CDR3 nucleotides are TGTGCCAGCAGCCCATGGACTAGCGGGCGCTCCTACAATGAGCAGTTCTTC. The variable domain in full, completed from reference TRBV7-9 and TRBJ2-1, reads DTGVSQNPRHKITKRGQNVTFRCDPISEHNRLYWYRQTLGQGPEFLTYFQNEAQLEKSRLLSDRFSAERPKGSFSTLEIQRTEQGDSAMYLCASSPWTSGRSYNEQFFGPGTRLTVL.

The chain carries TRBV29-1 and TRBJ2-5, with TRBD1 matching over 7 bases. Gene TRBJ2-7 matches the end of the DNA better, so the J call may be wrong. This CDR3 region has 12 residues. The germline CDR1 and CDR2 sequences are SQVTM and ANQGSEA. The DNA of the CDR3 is TGCAGCGCCTATGACAGGGCTAGCGAGCAGTACTTC. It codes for CSAYDRASEQYF.

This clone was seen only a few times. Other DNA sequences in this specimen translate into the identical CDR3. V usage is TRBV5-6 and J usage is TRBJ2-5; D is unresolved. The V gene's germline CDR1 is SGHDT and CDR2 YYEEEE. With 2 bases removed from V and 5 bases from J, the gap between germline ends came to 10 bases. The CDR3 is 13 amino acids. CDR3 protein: CASSFRGAETQYF. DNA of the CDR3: TGTGCCAGCAGCTTTCGCGGCGCGGAGACCCAGTACTTC.

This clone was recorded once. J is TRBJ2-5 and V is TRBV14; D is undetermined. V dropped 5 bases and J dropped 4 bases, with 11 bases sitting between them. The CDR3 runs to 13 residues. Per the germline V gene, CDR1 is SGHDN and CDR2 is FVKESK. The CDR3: CASSAVPRETQYF. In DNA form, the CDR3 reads TGTGCCAGCAGCGCTGTTCCCCGAGAGACCCAGTACTTC.

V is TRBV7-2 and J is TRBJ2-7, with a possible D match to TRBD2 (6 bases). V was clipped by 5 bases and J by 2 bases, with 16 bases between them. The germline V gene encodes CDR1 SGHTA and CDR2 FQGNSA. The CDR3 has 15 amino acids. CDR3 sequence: CASSRGFPEPYEQYF. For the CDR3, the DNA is TGTGCCAGCAGCCGGGGGTTCCCGGAGCCCTACGAGCAGTACTTC.

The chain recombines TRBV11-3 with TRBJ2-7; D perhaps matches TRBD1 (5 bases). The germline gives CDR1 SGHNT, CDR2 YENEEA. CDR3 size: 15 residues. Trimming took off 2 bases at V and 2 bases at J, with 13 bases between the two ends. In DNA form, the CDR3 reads TGTGCCAGCAGCTTACGATGGGGCAGCACCTACGAGCAGTACTTC. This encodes CASSLRWGSTYEQYF.

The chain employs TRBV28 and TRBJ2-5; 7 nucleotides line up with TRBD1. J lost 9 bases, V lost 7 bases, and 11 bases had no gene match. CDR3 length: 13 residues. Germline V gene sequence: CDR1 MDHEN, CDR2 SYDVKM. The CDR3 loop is CASTKRQGLAQYF. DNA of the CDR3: TGTGCCAGCACTAAACGACAGGGTCTGGCCCAGTACTTC.

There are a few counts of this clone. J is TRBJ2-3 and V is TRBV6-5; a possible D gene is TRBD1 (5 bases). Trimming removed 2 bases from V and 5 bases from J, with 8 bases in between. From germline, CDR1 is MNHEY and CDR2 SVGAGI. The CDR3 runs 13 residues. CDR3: CASSYRQGDTQYF. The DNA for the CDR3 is TGTGCCAGCAGTTACCGGCAGGGAGATACGCAGTATTTT.

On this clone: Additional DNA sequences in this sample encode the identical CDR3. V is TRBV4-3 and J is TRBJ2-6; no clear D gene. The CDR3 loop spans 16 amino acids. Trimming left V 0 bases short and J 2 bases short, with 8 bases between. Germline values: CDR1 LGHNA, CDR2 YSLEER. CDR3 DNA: TGCGCCAGCAGCCAAGAGGGTGGCACTGGGGCCAACGTCCTGACTTTC. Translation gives CASSQEGGTGANVLTF.

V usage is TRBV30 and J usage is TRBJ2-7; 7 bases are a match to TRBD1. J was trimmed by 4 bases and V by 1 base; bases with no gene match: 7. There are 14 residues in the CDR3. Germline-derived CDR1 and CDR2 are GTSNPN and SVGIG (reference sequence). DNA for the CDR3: TGTGCCTGGAGTGGAGGGGGCGCGGCGTACGAGCAGTACTTC. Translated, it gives CAWSGGGAAYEQYF.

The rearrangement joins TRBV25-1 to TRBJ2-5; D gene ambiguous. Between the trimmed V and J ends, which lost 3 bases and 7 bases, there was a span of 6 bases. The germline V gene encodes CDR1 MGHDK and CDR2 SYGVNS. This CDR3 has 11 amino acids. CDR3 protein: CASSEGLTQYF. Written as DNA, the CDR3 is TGTGCCAGCAGTGAGGGGTTGACCCAGTACTTC.

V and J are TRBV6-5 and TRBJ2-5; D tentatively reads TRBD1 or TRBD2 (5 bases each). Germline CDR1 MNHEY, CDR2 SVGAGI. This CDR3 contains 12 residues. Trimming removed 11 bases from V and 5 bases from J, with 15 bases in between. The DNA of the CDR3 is TGTGCCCTCCGGGGCCCGGGGGAGACCCAGTACTTC. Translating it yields CALRGPGETQYF.

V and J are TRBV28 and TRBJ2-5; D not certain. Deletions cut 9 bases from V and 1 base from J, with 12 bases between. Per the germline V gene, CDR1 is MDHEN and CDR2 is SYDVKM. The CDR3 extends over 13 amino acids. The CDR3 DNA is TGTGCCAGTCTGCCGGCGGCCCAAGAGACCCAGTACTTC. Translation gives CASLPAAQETQYF.

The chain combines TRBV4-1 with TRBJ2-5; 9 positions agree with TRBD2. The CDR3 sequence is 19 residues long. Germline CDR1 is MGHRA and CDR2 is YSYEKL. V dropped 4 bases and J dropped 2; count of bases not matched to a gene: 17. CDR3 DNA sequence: TGCGCCAGCAGCCCAGAGGAAGATGTTGGTAGCGGGGGACAAGAGACCCAGTACTTC. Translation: CASSPEEDVGSGGQETQYF.

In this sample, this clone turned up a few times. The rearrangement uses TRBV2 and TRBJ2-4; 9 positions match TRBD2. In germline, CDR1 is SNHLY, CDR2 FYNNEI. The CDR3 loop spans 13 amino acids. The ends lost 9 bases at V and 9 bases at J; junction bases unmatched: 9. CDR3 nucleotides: TGTGCCAGTAGGGCGGGAGGGCCTTCCATTCAGTACTTC. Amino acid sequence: CASRAGGPSIQYF.

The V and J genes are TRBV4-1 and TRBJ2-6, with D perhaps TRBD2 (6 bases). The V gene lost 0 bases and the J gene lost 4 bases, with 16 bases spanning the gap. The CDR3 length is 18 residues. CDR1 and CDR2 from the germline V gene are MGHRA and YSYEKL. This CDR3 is CASSQEVGGLKGANVLTF. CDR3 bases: TGCGCCAGCAGCCAAGAAGTCGGAGGGCTCAAGGGGGCCAACGTCCTGACTTTC.

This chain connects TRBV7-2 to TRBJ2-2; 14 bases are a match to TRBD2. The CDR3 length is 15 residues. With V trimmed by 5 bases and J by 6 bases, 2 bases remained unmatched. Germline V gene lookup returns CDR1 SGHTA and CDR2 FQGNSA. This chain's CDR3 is CASSPTSGRAGELFF. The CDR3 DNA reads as TGTGCCAGCAGCCCGACTAGCGGGAGGGCCGGGGAGCTGTTTTTT.

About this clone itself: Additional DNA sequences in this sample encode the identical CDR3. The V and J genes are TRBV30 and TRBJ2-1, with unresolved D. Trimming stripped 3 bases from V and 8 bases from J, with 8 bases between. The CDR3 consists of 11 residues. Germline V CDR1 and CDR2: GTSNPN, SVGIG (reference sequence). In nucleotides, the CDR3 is TGTGCCTGGAGGGCAGTAGATGAGCAGTTCTTC. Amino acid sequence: CAWRAVDEQFF. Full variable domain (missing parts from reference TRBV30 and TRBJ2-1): SQTIHQWPATLVQPVGSPLSLECTVEGTSNPNLYWYRQAAGRGLQLLFYSVGIGQISSEVPQNLSASRPQDRQFILSSKKLLLSDSGFYLCAWRAVDEQFFGPGTRLTVL.

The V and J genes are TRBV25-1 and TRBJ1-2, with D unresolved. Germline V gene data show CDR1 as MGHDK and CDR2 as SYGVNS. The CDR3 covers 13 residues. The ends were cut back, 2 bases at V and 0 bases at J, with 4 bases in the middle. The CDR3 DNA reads TGTGCCAGCAGTGAACAAACTAACTATGGCTACACCTTC. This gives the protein CASSEQTNYGYTF.

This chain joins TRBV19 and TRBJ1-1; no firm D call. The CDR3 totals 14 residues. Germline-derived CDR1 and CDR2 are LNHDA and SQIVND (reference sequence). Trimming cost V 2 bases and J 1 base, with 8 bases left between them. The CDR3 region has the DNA TGTGCCAGTAGTATAACTCCTCAGAACACTGAAGCTTTCTTT. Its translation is CASSITPQNTEAFF.